The T cell receptor (beta chain) under discussion was sequenced for a study of blood T cell repertoires in COVID-19. About the study: Sites in the United States, Italy and Spain provided acute and convalescent COVID-19 samples. T cells, B-cell-depleted T cells, or PBMCs provided the cDNA or gDNA that served as material.

Original processing notes: Quantification of nucleated cells was approximated via reference gene primer amplification. Sequencing used immunoSEQ multiplex PCR; TCRdb keeps in-frame clones, though not all of them. D and trimming were read from the DNA, whereas the V and J calls and clone size are those reported in that table. The data show about 100,000 clones, about 84% seen once. The CDR3 loop spans 15 amino acids. Germline V gene data show CDR1 as MGHRA and CDR2 as YSYEKL. With regard to this clone: One end of the junction does not line up with germline, which may come from a read error.

The origin of this receptor is a human donor in a cohort sampled during active COVID-19. Input material: peripheral blood. The gene calls are TRBV4-1 and TRBJ2-3; the match to TRBD1 covers 7 bases. The CDR3 sequence is CASRQGQASTDTQYF. In nucleotides, the CDR3 is TGCGCCAGCAGACAAGGACAGGCTAGCACAGATACGCAGTATTTT.